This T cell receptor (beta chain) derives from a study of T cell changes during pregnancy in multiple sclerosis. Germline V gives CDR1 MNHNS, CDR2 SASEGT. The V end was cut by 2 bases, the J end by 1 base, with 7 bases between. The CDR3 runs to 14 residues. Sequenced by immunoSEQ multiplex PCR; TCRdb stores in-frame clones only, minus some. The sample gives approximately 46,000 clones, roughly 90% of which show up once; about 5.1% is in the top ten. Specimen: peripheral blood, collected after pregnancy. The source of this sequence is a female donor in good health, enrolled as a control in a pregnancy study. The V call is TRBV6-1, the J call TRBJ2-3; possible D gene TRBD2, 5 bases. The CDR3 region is CASSELRGTDTQYF. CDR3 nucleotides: TGTGCCAGCAGTGAATTGCGGGGCACAGATACGCAGTATTTT.